This TCR beta chain was identified during a study of spatial heterogeneity in lung cancer. Time point described: sample taken at primary tumor resection. The authors sequenced whole RNA from tumor, nontumor lung or frozen PBMC without sorting. TCRdb fed the 5' RACE reads into MiXCR, producing one record per CDR3 protein. The table records tens of thousands of distinct CDR3 sequences, around 5.2% of them present only once. The germline gives CDR1 SGHKS, CDR2 YYEKEE (reference sequence). This CDR3 spans 17 amino acids. V was pared by 4 bases and J by 1 base, with 20 bases between. This clonotype was observed at least ten times.

This rearrangement joins TRBV5-5 to TRBJ1-2; no reliable D call. This sequence originates from a female donor with early-stage non-small cell lung cancer. Source: PBMCs, taken at surgery. CDR3 coding DNA: TGTGCCAGCAGCCCATCACCCTCATACGCTGATAACTATGGCTACACCTTC. Protein product: CASSPSPSYADNYGYTF.